This T cell receptor beta chain was found in a study of T cell changes during pregnancy in multiple sclerosis. Profiling relied on immunoSEQ multiplex PCR, and the TCRdb table lists in-frame clones only, not all of them. Among some 87,000 clones listed, approximately 92% were seen once. V was shortened by 2 bases and J by 3 bases, with 8 bases between the two germline ends. The CDR3 extends over 14 amino acids. CDR1 and CDR2 from the germline V gene are SGHTS and YDEGEE. Specimen: peripheral blood, collected in the first trimester of pregnancy. The V and J genes are TRBV5-8 and TRBJ1-4, with D possibly being TRBD1 (6 bases). The receptor comes from a female donor with multiple sclerosis, enrolled in a pregnancy study. CDR3 bases: TGTGCCAGCAGCTTCTGGGGGCCTAATGAAAAACTGTTTTTT. Translating gives CASSFWGPNEKLFF.